These T cell receptor beta chains were read from a single sample in a study of blood T cell repertoires in COVID-19. The method was immunoSEQ multiplex PCR; TCRdb's version includes in-frame clones alone and lacks a portion of them. This table has under 110,000 clones, approximately 91% appearing once. The sample was peripheral blood. These receptors were obtained from a man between 45 and 60 years old with acute or convalescent COVID-19. CDR3s leave out the opening cysteine and the closing phenylalanine or tryptophan.

V gene	J gene	CDR3 protein
TRBV12-3/TRBV12-4	TRBJ1-2	ASSLSSYGYT
TRBV19	TRBJ1-2	ASRENRGIGYT
TRBV27	TRBJ2-3	ASSFRRGASTDTQY
TRBV7-2	TRBJ1-6	ASSLGGTGNSPLH
TRBV4-3	TRBJ1-1	ASSHLRTGRITEAF
TRBV11-3	TRBJ2-2	ASPSGGGNTGELF
TRBV6-5	TRBJ1-1	ASSPGRGNTEAF
TRBV5-6	TRBJ1-4	ASSSLRTGGNEKLF
TRBV28	TRBJ2-7	ASSQGHHRYEQY
TRBV30	TRBJ1-2	AWTPAGLNGYT
TRBV18	TRBJ1-6	ASSPPSLRGSGRSPLH
TRBV5-1	TRBJ2-3	ASSLGDTTDTQY
TRBV28	TRBJ1-2	ASSVPGSANYGYT
TRBV19	TRBJ2-1	ATLRGDRVNEQF
TRBV5-6	TRBJ1-5	ASSLTTAKANQPQH
TRBV3-1/TRBV3-2	TRBJ1-1	ASRQDMNTEAF
TRBV5-4	TRBJ2-6	ASSLDRTSGANVLT
TRBV4-2	TRBJ2-3	ASSQVRSGGSTDTQY
TRBV7-2	TRBJ1-1	ASSYKTGWIPEAF
TRBV6-4	TRBJ2-3	ASSETTGLGPDTQY
TRBV6-5	TRBJ1-2	ASSQPGQGDGYT
TRBV5-5	TRBJ2-7	ASSLVEGSYEQY
TRBV3-1/TRBV3-2	TRBJ2-5	ASSQDLSRGALLQETQY